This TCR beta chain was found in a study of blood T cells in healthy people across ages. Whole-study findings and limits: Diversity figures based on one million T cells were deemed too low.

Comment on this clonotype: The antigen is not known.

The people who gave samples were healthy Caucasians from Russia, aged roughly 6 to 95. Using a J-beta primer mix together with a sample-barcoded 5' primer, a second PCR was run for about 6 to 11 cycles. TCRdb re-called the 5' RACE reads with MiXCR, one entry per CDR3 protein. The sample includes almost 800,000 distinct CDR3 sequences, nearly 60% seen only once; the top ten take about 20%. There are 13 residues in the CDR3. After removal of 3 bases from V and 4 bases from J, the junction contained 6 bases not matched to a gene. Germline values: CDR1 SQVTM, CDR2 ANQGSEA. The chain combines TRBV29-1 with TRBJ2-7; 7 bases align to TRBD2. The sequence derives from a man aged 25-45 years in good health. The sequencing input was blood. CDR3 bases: TGCAGCGTTGAGGGAGGGGAAGGGTACGAGCAGTACTTC. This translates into CSVEGGEGYEQYF.